This paragraph covers one T cell receptor (beta chain) sequence. Its target is unknown. This record belongs to a study of CD8 T cells in ankylosing spondylitis. Whole-study findings and limits: In ankylosing spondylitis blood, a motif of seven to nine highly homologous TCR beta variants appeared characteristic.

Using its own MiXCR run on the 5' RACE reads, TCRdb lists one record per CDR3 protein. The sample carries around 250,000 distinct CDR3 sequences, about 10% recorded once. CDR1 and CDR2 (germline): SQVTM, ANQGSEA. This CDR3 is built from 15 residues. V shed 5 bases and J shed 4 bases, with 18 bases lying between them. The sequenced sample was blood, either unsorted or a sorted T cell fraction (not recorded which). This sequence joins TRBV29-1 and TRBJ2-1; D is unresolved. This receptor was identified in a male donor with ankylosing spondylitis or in good health (not recorded which). The CDR3 nucleotides read TGCAGCGTTAAAGGACGGGCTTACAGTTACAATGAGCAGTTCTTC. It translates to CSVKGRAYSYNEQFF.